This T cell receptor (beta chain) was documented in a study of blood T cell repertoires in COVID-19. Study-level information: Collection of acute and convalescent COVID-19 samples took place in the United States, Italy and Spain. PBMCs, B-cell-depleted T cells, or T cells provided the cDNA or gDNA that made up the material.

Assignments of participants to cohorts depended upon their own reported clinical history. Recovered participants had two consecutive negative NP/OP PCR tests, healthcare professional clearance, or symptom resolution. This clone showed up just once. Sequencing used immunoSEQ multiplex PCR; TCRdb keeps in-frame clones, though not all of them. The data contain under 200,000 clones, about 88% of them singletons. CDR1 MNHEY and CDR2 SVGEGT come from the germline V gene. The ends were cut back, 6 bases at V and 1 base at J, with 16 bases in the middle. CDR3 length: 15 amino acids. The material sequenced was PBMCs or T cells enriched from blood (not recorded which). The chain carries TRBV6-2 or TRBV6-3 and TRBJ2-7, with a possible D match to TRBD2 (6 bases). This clonotype originated in a woman under 30 who had recovered from COVID-19. The CDR3 region is CASSSGTFSSYEQYF. The CDR3, as DNA: TGTGCCAGCAGCTCAGGGACTTTCAGTTCCTACGAGCAGTACTTC.